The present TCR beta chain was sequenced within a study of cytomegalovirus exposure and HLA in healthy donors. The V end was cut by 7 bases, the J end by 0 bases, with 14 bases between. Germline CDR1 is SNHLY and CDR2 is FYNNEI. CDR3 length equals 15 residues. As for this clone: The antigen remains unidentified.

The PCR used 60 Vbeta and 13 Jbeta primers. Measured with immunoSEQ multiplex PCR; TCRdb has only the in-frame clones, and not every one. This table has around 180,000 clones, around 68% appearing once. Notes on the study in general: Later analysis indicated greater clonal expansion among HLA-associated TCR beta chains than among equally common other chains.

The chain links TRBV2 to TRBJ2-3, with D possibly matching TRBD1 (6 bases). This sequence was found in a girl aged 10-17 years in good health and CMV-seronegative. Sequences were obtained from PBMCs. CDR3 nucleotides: TGTGCCAGCAATGCACAGGGTCCAAGCACAGATACGCAGTATTTT. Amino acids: CASNAQGPSTDTQYF.